This T cell receptor beta chain was observed in a study of cytotoxic CD8 clonotypes in ibrutinib-treated CLL. Study overall: Partial response was seen in around 24 patients and complete response in 2; after median 68 months, around 15 stayed remitted, about 12 progressed. Whole-study findings and limits: Under treatment, the uncommon public clonotypes either contracted or remained stable.

Genomic DNA for TCR beta libraries, 2 to 2.5 micrograms, came from cryopreserved PBMCs. The table came from immunoSEQ multiplex PCR; TCRdb's copy has only in-frame clones and leaves some out. Among about 150,000 clones, 76% were seen once, and the ten largest hold about 4.7%. Germline lookup yields CDR1 MDHEN and CDR2 SYDVKM. The CDR3 runs to 16 residues. The V gene lost 6 bases and the J gene lost 0 bases, with 14 bases spanning the gap. For this clone: Its specificity is unknown.

The chain combines TRBV28 with TRBJ1-4; D might be TRBD1 (5 bases). The sequences come from PBMCs, collected after 24 months of ibrutinib treatment. This TCR derives from a human donor with chronic lymphocytic leukemia. This chain's CDR3 is CASSPAGTATNEKLFF. In nucleotides, the CDR3 is TGTGCCAGCAGCCCAGCCGGGACTGCAACTAATGAAAAACTGTTTTTT.